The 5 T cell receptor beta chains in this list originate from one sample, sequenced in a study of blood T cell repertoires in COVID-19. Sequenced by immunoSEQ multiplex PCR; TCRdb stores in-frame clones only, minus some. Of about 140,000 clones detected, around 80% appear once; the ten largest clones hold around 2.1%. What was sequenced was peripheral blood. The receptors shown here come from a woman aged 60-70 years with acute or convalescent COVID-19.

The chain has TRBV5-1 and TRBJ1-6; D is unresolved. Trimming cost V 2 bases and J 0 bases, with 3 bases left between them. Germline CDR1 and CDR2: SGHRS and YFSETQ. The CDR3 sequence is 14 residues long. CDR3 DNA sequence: TGCGCCAGCAGCTTTAACTCCTATAATTCACCCCTCCACTTT. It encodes CASSFNSYNSPLHF.

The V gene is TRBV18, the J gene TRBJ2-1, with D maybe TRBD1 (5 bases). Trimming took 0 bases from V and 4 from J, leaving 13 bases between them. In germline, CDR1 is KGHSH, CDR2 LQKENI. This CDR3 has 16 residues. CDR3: CASSPPTAIRYNEQFF. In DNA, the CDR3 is TGTGCCAGCTCACCACCGACAGCGATACGGTACAATGAGCAGTTCTTC. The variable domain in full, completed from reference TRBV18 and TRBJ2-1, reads NAGVMQNPRHLVRRRGQEARLRCSPMKGHSHVYWYRQLPEEGLKFMVYLQKENIIDESGMPKERFSAEFPKEGPSILRIQQVVRGDSAAYFCASSPPTAIRYNEQFFGPGTRLTVL.

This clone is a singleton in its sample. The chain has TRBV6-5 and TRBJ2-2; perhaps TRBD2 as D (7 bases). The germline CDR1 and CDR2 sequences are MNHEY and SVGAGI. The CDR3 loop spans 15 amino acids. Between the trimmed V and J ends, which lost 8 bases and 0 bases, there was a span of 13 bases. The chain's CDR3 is CASGGGPTNTGELFF. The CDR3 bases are TGTGCCAGCGGGGGGGGGCCAACGAACACCGGGGAGCTGTTTTTT.

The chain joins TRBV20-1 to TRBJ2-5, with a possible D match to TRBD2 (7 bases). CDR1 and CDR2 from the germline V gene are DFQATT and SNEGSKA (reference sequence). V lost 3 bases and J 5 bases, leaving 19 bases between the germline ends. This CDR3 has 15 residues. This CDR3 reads CSASRVGLGGETQYF. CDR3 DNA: TGCAGTGCTAGTCGCGTCGGACTAGGGGGGGAGACCCAGTACTTC.

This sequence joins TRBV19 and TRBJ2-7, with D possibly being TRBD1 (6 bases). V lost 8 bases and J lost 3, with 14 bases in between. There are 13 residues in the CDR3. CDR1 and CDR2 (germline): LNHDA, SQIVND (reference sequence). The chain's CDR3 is CASGGRGLYEQYF. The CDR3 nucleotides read TGTGCCAGTGGAGGCAGGGGCCTCTACGAGCAGTACTTC.